This TCR beta chain was observed in a study of human versus mouse CDR3 diversity and MHC coevolution. The assay was immunoSEQ multiplex PCR, and TCRdb's table has in-frame clones only and misses some. The sample records fewer than 80,000 clones, 85% to 95% being singletons. Germline CDR1 reads SNHLY; CDR2 reads FYNNEI. The V end was cut by 4 bases, the J end by 4 bases, with 7 bases between. The CDR3 consists of 12 residues. The specimen sequenced was naive CD4+ T cells from blood. The subset denotes: CD45RO-negative CD62L-positive naive CD4 T cells. The TCR was taken from a person between 25 and 75 years old in good health. The rearrangement uses TRBV2 and TRBJ1-1; D is unclear. Here the CDR3 reads CASSVGFTEAFF. In DNA form, the CDR3 reads TGTGCCAGCAGTGTCGGGTTCACTGAAGCTTTCTTT.